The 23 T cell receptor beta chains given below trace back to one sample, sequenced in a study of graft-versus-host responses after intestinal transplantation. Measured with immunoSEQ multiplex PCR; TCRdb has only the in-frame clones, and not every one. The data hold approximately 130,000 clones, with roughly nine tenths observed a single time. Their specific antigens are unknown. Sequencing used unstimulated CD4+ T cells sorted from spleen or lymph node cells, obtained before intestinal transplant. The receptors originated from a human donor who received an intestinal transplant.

This CDR3 is CASVPGGGGRQFF. CDR3 nucleotide sequence: TGCGCCAGCGTACCTGGAGGCGGGGGCCGCCAGTTCTTC. V usage is TRBV5-1 and J usage is TRBJ2-1, with a weak D call TRBD2 (7 bases). This CDR3 has 13 residues. V lost 7 bases and J lost 13, with 21 bases in between. CDR1 is SGHRS, CDR2 YFSETQ, per germline.

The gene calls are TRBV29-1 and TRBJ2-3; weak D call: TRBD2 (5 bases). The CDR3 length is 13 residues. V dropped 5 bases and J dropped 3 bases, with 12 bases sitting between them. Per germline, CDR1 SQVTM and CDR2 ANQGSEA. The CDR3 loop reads CSVSGGQTDTQYF. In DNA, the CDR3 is TGCAGCGTTTCTGGCGGGCAAACAGATACGCAGTATTTT.

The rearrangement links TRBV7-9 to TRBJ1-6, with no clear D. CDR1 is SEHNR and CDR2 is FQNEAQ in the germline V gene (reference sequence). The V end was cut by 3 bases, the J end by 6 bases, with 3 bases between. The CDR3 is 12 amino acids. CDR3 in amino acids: CASSFRNSPLHF. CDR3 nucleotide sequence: TGTGCCAGCAGCTTTCGTAATTCACCCCTCCACTTT.

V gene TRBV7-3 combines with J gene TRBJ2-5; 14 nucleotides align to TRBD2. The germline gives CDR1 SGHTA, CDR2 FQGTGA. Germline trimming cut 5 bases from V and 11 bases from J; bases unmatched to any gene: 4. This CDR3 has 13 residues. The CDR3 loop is CASSVGLAGEQYF. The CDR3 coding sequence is TGTGCCAGCAGCGTGGGACTAGCGGGGGAGCAGTACTTC.

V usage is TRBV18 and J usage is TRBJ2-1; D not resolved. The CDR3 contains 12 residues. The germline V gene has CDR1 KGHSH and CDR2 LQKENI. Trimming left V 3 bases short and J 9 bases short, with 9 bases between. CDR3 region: CASSPNLLEQFF. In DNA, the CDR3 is TGTGCCAGCTCACCGAATCTCCTTGAGCAGTTCTTC.

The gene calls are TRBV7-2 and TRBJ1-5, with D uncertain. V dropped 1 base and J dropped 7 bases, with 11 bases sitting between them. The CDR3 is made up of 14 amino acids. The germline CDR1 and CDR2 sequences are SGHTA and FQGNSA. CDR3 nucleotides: TGTGCCAGCAGCTTAGTTCGATCGGGGCAGCCCCAGCATTTT. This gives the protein CASSLVRSGQPQHF.

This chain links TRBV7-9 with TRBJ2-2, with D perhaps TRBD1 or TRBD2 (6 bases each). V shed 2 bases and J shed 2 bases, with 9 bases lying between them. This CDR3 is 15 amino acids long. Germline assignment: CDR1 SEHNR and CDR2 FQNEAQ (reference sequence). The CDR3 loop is CASSLRGRNTGELFF. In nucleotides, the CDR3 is TGTGCCAGCAGCTTACGGGGGCGAAACACCGGGGAGCTGTTTTTT.

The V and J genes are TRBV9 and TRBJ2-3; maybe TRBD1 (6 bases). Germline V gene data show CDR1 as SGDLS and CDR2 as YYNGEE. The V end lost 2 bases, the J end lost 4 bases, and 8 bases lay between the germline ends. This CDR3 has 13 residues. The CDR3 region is CASSVTGADTQYF. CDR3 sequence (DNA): TGTGCCAGCAGCGTGACAGGAGCAGATACGCAGTATTTT.

The CDR3 region has the DNA TGTGCCAGCAGCCCGAGACTAGCGGGGCACGAGCAGTACTTC. The encoded protein is CASSPRLAGHEQYF. J is TRBJ2-7 and V is TRBV7-9; 11 nucleotides line up with TRBD2. Trimming at V came to 5 bases and at J to 5 bases, leaving 5 bases not matched to a gene. From germline, CDR1 is SEHNR and CDR2 FQNEAQ (reference sequence). This CDR3 region has 14 residues.

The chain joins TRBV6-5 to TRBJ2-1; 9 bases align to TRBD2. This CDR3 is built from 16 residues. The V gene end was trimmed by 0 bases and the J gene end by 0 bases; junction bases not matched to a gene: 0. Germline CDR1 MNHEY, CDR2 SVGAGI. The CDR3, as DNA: TGTGCCAGCAGTTACTCTAGCGGGGGCTCCTACAATGAGCAGTTCTTC. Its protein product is CASSYSSGGSYNEQFF.

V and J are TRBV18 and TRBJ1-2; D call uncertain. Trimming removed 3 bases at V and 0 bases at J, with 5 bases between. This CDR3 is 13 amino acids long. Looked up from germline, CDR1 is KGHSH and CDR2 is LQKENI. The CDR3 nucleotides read TGTGCCAGCTCACCGGACGCTAACTATGGCTACACCTTC. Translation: CASSPDANYGYTF. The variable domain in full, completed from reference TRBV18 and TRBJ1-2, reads NAGVMQNPRHLVRRRGQEARLRCSPMKGHSHVYWYRQLPEEGLKFMVYLQKENIIDESGMPKERFSAEFPKEGPSILRIQQVVRGDSAAYFCASSPDANYGYTFGSGTRLTVV.

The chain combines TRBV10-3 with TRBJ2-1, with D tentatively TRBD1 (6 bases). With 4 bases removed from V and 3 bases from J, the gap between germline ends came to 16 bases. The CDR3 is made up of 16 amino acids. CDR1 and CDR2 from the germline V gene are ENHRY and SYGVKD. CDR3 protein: CAISVGQGTFYNEQFF. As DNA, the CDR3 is TGTGCCATCAGTGTGGGCCAGGGGACATTCTACAATGAGCAGTTCTTC.

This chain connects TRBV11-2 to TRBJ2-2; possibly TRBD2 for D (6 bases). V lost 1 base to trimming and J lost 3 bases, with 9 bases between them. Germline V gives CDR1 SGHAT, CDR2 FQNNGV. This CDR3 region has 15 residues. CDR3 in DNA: TGTGCCAGCAGCTTAGGGGCGGGATACACCGGGGAGCTGTTTTTT. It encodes CASSLGAGYTGELFF.

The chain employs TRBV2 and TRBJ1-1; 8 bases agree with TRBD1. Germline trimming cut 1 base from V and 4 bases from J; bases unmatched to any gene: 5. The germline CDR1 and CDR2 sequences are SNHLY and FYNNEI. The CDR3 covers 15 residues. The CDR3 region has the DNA TGTGCCAGCAGTGAAGTATGGACAGGGAGCACTGAAGCTTTCTTT. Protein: CASSEVWTGSTEAFF. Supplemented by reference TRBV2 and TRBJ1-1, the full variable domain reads EPEVTQTPSHQVTQMGQEVILRCVPISNHLYFYWYRQILGQKVEFLVSFYNNEISEKSEIFDDQFSVERPDGSNFTLKIRSTKLEDSAMYFCASSEVWTGSTEAFFGQGTRLTVV.

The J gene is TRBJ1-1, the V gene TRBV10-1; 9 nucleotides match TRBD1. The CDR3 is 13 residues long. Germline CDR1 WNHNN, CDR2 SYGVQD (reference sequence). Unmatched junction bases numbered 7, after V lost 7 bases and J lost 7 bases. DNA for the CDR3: TGCGCCAGCATCGGGGACAGGGACTATGAAGCTTTCTTT. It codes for CASIGDRDYEAFF.

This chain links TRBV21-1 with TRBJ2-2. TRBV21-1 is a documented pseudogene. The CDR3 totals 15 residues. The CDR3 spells CASSKRGSGWGELFF. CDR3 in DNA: TGTGCCAGCAGCAAAAGGGGCTCGGGGTGGGGGGAGCTGTTTTTT.

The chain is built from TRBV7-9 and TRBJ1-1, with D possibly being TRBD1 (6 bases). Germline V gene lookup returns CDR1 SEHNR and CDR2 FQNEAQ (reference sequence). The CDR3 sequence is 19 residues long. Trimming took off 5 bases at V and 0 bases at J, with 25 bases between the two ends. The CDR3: CASSRIKATGPGVNTEAFF. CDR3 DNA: TGTGCCAGCAGCCGAATAAAGGCCACAGGGCCCGGTGTGAACACTGAAGCTTTCTTT.

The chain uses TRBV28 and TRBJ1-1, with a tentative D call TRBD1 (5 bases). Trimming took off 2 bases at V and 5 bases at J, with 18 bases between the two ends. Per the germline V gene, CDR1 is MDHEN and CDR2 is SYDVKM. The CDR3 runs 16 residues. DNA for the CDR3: TGTGCCAGCAGTTTACCCCTGGGGGGGGAACGGACTGAAGCTTTCTTT. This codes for CASSLPLGGERTEAFF.

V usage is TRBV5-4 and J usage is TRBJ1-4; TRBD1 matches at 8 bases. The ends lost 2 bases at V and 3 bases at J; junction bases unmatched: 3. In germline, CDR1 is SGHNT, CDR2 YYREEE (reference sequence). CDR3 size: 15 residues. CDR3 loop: CASSLGGQANEKLFF. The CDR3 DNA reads TGTGCCAGCAGCTTAGGGGGACAGGCTAATGAAAAACTGTTTTTT.

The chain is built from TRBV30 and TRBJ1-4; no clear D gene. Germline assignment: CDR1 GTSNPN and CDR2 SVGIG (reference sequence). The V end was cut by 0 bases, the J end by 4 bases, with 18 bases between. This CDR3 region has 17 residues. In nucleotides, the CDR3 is TGTGCCTGGAGTGTACGAGGGCCGATTGTGGGTAATGAAAAACTGTTTTTT. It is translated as CAWSVRGPIVGNEKLFF. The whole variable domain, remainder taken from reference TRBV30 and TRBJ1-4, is SQTIHQWPATLVQPVGSPLSLECTVEGTSNPNLYWYRQAAGRGLQLLFYSVGIGQISSEVPQNLSASRPQDRQFILSSKKLLLSDSGFYLCAWSVRGPIVGNEKLFFGSGTQLSVL.

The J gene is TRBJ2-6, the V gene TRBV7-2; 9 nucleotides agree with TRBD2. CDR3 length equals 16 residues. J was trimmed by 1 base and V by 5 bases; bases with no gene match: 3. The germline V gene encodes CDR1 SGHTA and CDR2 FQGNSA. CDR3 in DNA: TGTGCCAGCAGCAAAGCGGGGGGTTCTGGGGCCAACGTCCTGACTTTC. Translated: CASSKAGGSGANVLTF. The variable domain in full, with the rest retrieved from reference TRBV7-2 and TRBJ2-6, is GAGVSQSPSNKVTEKGKDVELRCDPISGHTALYWYRQSLGQGLEFLIYFQGNSAPDKSGLPSDRFSAERTGGSVSTLTIQRTQQEDSAVYLCASSKAGGSGANVLTFGAGSRLTVL.

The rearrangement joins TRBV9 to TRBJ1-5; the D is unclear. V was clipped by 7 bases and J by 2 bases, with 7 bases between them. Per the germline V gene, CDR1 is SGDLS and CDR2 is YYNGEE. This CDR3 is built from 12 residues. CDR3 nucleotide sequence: TGTGCCAGCGGGGAGGGCAATCAGCCCCAGCATTTT. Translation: CASGEGNQPQHF.

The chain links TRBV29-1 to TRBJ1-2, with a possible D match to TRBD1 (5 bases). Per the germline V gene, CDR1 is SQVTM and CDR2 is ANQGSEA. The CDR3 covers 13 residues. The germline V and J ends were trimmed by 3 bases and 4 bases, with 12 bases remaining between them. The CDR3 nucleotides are TGCAGCGTTGATCGACAGCTTACCTATGGCTACACCTTC. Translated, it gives CSVDRQLTYGYTF.